The 7 T cell receptor beta chains reported below all come from one sample, sequenced in a study of T cell repertoires in cytomegalovirus infection. TCRdb re-called the reads with MiXCR, one entry per CDR3 protein. Of under 850,000 distinct CDR3 sequences in the sample, around a third are singletons; the top ten hold 15% to 20%. These receptors lack a known antigen. The sample consisted of cultured PBMCs, taken from culture after CMV antigen stimulation. These receptors were taken from a human donor in good health (CMV status not recorded). Some clones in this sample may be carry-over from other donors' samples.

This clonotype was picked up a small number of times. CDR3 sequence (DNA): TGTGCCAGCAGTTACGTCAGACGGGACCTCCAGCATTTT. This translates into CASSYVRRDLQHF. The genes are TRBV6-2 or TRBV6-3 and TRBJ1-5; weak D call: TRBD1 (5 bases). The germline V gene encodes CDR1 MNHEY and CDR2 SVGEGT. Trimming took off 2 bases at V and 12 bases at J, with 14 bases between the two ends. This CDR3 contains 13 residues.

The genes are TRBV7-2 and TRBJ2-2, with D tentatively TRBD2 (5 bases). Trimming took off 7 bases at V and 6 bases at J, with 15 bases between the two ends. Germline V lookup: CDR1 SGHTA, CDR2 FQGNSA. CDR3 length: 14 residues. As DNA, the CDR3 is TGTGCCAGCAACCCCAGAGGGTTATCCGGGGAGCTGTTTTTT. Translation: CASNPRGLSGELFF. The full variable domain, with the rest looked up from reference TRBV7-2 and TRBJ2-2, is GAGVSQSPSNKVTEKGKDVELRCDPISGHTALYWYRQSLGQGLEFLIYFQGNSAPDKSGLPSDRFSAERTGGSVSTLTIQRTQQEDSAVYLCASNPRGLSGELFFGEGSRLTVL.

This chain uses TRBV15 with TRBJ1-1; perhaps TRBD1 as D (5 bases). Germline CDR1 reads LNHNV; CDR2 reads YYDKDF (reference sequence). V lost 8 bases and J 0 bases, leaving 13 bases between the germline ends. The CDR3 is 14 residues long. CDR3 bases: TGTGCCACCGGGACCGATACCATGAACACTGAAGCTTTCTTT. It yields the protein CATGTDTMNTEAFF.

In this sample, this clonotype turned up many times. The chain uses TRBV12-3 or TRBV12-4 and TRBJ2-3, with D possibly TRBD2 on 6 matching bases. V lost 6 bases and J 0 bases, leaving 7 bases between the germline ends. This CDR3 is 13 amino acids long. This CDR3 reads CASRAGSTDTQYF. The CDR3 bases are TGTGCCAGCAGGGCGGGAAGCACAGATACGCAGTATTTT.

V and J are TRBV2 and TRBJ1-2; no firm D call. This CDR3 has 13 amino acids. The V end lost 3 bases, the J end lost 5 bases, and 10 bases lay between the germline ends. Germline V lookup: CDR1 SNHLY, CDR2 FYNNEI. CDR3: CASSEVSGYGYTF. The CDR3 DNA is TGTGCCAGCAGTGAGGTATCGGGTTATGGCTACACCTTC. The full variable domain, its missing parts supplied by reference TRBV2 and TRBJ1-2, is EPEVTQTPSHQVTQMGQEVILRCVPISNHLYFYWYRQILGQKVEFLVSFYNNEISEKSEIFDDQFSVERPDGSNFTLKIRSTKLEDSAMYFCASSEVSGYGYTFGSGTRLTVV.

The V gene is TRBV6-6, the J gene TRBJ2-7; D might be TRBD2 (5 bases). V was pared by 7 bases and J by 2 bases, with 12 bases between. CDR1 and CDR2 (germline): MNHNY, SVGAGI (reference sequence). The CDR3 has 13 amino acids. The CDR3 DNA is TGTGCCAGCAACTACGGGGTCCCCTACGAGCAGTACTTC. Amino acid sequence: CASNYGVPYEQYF.

The gene calls are TRBV12-3 or TRBV12-4 and TRBJ2-7; 9 bases fit TRBD2. This CDR3 has 13 amino acids. V lost 5 bases to trimming and J lost 5 bases; unmatched junction nucleotides: 4. CDR3 residues: CASSASGINEQYF. The CDR3 DNA reads as TGTGCCAGCAGTGCTAGCGGGATCAACGAGCAGTACTTC.